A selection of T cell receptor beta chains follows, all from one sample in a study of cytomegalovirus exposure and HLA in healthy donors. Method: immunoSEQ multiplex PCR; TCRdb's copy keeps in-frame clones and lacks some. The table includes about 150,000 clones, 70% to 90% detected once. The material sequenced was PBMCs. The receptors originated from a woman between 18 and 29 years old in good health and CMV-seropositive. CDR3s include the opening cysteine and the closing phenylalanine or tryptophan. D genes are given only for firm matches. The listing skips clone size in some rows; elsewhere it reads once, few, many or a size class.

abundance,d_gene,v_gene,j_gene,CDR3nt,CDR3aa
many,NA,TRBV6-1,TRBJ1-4,TGTGCCAGCAGTGAAGTCCAGGGTTCTTATGAAAAACTGTTTTTT,CASSEVQGSYEKLFF
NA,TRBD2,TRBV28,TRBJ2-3,TGTGCCAGCAGTTTTCGGTTAGGAGCGGGAGCTCGCACAGATACGCAGTATTTT,CASSFRLGAGARTDTQYF
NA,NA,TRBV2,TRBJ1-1,TGTGCCAGCAGTTTAACAGGGAGTAGAGCTGAAGCTTTCTTT,CASSLTGSRAEAFF
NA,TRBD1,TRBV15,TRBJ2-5,TGTGCCACCAGCAGGGACAGGCTATTCCAAGAGACCCAGTACTTC,CATSRDRLFQETQYF
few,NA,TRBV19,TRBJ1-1,TGTGCCAGTAGTATCCTGGCCCAGGGCACTGAAGCTTTCTTT,CASSILAQGTEAFF
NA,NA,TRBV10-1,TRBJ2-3,TGCGCCAGCAGTGAGAGGGGAAGGCGTGGAGATACGCAGTATTTT,CASSERGRRGDTQYF
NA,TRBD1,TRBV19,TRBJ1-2,TGTGCCAGTAATGGACAGGGGCGTAAGAGCTATGGCTACACCTTC,CASNGQGRKSYGYTF
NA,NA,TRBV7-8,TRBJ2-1,TGTGCCAGCAGCCCCGCCGAAGTGGGAGACAATGAGCAGTTCTTC,CASSPAEVGDNEQFF
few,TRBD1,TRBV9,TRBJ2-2,TGTGCCAGCAGCGAGGGACAGGGGGTGGTTAGGACCGGGGAGCTGTTTTTT,CASSEGQGVVRTGELFF
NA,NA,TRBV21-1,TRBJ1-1,TGTGCCAGACCACGACAGGGGCTCAACACTGAAGCTTTCTTT,CARPRQGLNTEAFF
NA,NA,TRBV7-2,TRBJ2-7,TGTGCCAGCAGCTTAGATGGAGGGAACTACGAGCAGTACTTC,CASSLDGGNYEQYF
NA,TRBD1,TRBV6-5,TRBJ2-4,TGTGCCAGCACCCAGGGGGCGGGGAACATTCAGTACTTC,CASTQGAGNIQYF
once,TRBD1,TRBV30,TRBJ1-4,TGTGCCTGGAGATACAGGGGGCGGAATGAAAAACTGTTTTTT,CAWRYRGRNEKLFF
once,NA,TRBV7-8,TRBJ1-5,TGTGCCAGCAGCTTAGGAGGCGGCAATCAGCCCCAGCATTTT,CASSLGGGNQPQHF
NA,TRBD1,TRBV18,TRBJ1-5,TGTGCCAGCTCACCGGGACAGGGGTTGTATCAGCCCCAGCATTTT,CASSPGQGLYQPQHF
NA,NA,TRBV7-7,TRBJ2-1,TGTGCCAGCAGCTTAAGCCGGCTAGCTTACGATGAGCAGTTCTTC,CASSLSRLAYDEQFF
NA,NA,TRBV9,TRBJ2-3,TGTGCCAGCAGCGTAGCTTGGGAGTCAGATACGCAGTATTTT,CASSVAWESDTQYF
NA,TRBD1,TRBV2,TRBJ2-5,TGTGCCAGCAAAGGACAGGCGTACCAAGAGACCCAGTACTTC,CASKGQAYQETQYF
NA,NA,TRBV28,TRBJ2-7,TGTGCCAGCAGTCCTAAATACGAGCAGTACTTC,CASSPKYEQYF
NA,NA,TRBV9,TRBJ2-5,TGTGCCAGCAGCGCCCATGGGGGGGCGAGAGAGACCCAGTACTTC,CASSAHGGARETQYF
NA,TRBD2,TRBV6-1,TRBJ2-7,TGTGCCAGCAGTGAAATTGCGGGAGGGAACGAGCAGTACTTC,CASSEIAGGNEQYF
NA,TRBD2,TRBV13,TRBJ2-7,TGTGCCAGCAGCTTCCTACGTACGGGAAGCGGGAGCAGCTCCTACGAGCAGTACTTC,CASSFLRTGSGSSSYEQYF